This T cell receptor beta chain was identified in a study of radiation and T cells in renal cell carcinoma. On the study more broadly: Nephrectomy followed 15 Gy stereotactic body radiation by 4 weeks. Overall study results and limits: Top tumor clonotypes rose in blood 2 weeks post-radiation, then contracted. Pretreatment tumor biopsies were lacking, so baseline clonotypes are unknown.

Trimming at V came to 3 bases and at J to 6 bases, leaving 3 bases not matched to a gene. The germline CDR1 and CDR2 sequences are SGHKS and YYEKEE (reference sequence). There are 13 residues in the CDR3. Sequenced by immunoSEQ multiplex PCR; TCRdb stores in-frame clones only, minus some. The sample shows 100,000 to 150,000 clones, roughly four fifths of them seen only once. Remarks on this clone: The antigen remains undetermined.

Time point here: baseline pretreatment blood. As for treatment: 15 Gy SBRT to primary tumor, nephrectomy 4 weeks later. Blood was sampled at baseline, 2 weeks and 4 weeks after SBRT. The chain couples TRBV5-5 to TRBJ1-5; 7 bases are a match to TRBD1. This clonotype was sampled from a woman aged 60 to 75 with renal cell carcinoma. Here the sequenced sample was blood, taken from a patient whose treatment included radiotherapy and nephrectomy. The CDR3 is CASSSAGGQPQHF. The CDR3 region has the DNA TGTGCCAGCAGCTCCGCAGGGGGTCAGCCCCAGCATTTT. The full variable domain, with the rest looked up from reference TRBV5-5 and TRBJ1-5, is DAGVTQSPTHLIKTRGQQVTLRCSPISGHKSVSWYQQVLGQGPQFIFQYYEKEERGRGNFPDRFSARQFPNYSSELNVNALLLGDSALYLCASSSAGGQPQHFGDGTRLSIL.